The clone carrying this TCR beta chain has ten or more counts. Its target is not known. V shed 4 bases, J shed 4 bases, and the junction held 6 bases outside the gene matches. This CDR3 contains 15 residues. Germline V gene sequence: CDR1 SGHDN, CDR2 FVKESK. From roughly 0.4 ug of RNA, a library with molecular barcoded alpha/delta and beta/gamma adaptors was made. TCRdb independently ran MiXCR on the reads; one entry per CDR3 protein. The data show over 80,000 distinct CDR3 sequences, with more than 9% seen just once and 14% to 15% held by the top ten. This sample was included in a study of read filtering for tumor transcriptome and immune sequencing. Turning to the study itself: Whole-transcriptome libraries were prepared after DNase treatment.

General study findings and limits: IR-seq captured clonotypes deeper and more reliably than RNA-seq.

This TCR was sampled from a donor at least 40 years old with multiple myeloma. This sequence joins TRBV14 and TRBJ1-4; the match to TRBD1 covers 7 bases. Source material: a population of CD138-negative cells sorted from bone marrow. The CDR3 DNA reads TGTGCCAGCAGCCGACTGACAGGGAATAATGAAAAACTGTTTTTT. As protein: CASSRLTGNNEKLFF.